The 11 T cell receptor beta chains below all came from one sample that was sequenced in a study of control samples from healthy donors and cancer patients. The protocol was immunoSEQ multiplex PCR, while the TCRdb copy is restricted to in-frame clones and leaves out a portion. The table has about 51,000 clones, approximately 80% seen once. The sample comprised blood. The receptor source for this set is a man aged 65-85 years in good health.

The chain employs TRBV28 and TRBJ2-2; no reliable D call. The CDR3 is 15 amino acids. V was shortened by 1 base and J by 6 bases, with 12 bases between the two germline ends. Germline lookup yields CDR1 MDHEN and CDR2 SYDVKM. CDR3: CASSLYATMSGELFF. In DNA form, the CDR3 reads TGTGCCAGCAGTTTATACGCCACGATGTCCGGGGAGCTGTTTTTT.

The CDR3 nucleotides are TGTGCCAGCAGCTTAATAGCGGGGGGCCACGAGCAGTACTTC. Its translation: CASSLIAGGHEQYF. The chain carries TRBV5-6 and TRBJ2-7, with TRBD2 matching over 10 bases. V lost 2 bases, J lost 5 bases, and 4 bases stayed unmatched. The CDR3 loop spans 14 amino acids. Germline values: CDR1 SGHDT, CDR2 YYEEEE.

The chain couples TRBV5-1 to TRBJ1-4; weak D call: TRBD1 (5 bases). V shed 7 bases and J shed 7 bases, with 14 bases lying between them. Per the germline V gene, CDR1 is SGHRS and CDR2 is YFSETQ. The CDR3 is made up of 13 amino acids. The CDR3 DNA is TGCGCCAGCCGTCCTTTGGGGGGTGAAAAACTGTTTTTT. This codes for CASRPLGGEKLFF.

The V call is TRBV9, the J call TRBJ2-1, with D perhaps matching TRBD2 (6 bases). Germline CDR1 is SGDLS and CDR2 is YYNGEE. Trimming left V 0 bases short and J 7 bases short, with 17 bases between. The CDR3 spans 16 residues. This CDR3 is CASSVGGAHAGNEQFF. DNA of the CDR3: TGTGCCAGCAGCGTAGGAGGGGCTCATGCGGGGAATGAGCAGTTCTTC.

CDR3 nucleotide sequence: TGTGCCAGCAGCCAAGACCTAGGACTATACACAGATACGCAGTATTTT. Translation: CASSQDLGLYTDTQYF. This chain uses TRBV3-1 (or the pseudogene TRBV3-2) with TRBJ2-3; D is perhaps TRBD2 (6 bases). Trimming left V 0 bases short and J 2 bases short, with 12 bases between. This CDR3 is 16 amino acids long. Germline assignment: CDR1 LGHDT and CDR2 YNNKEL (reference sequence).

A single count supports this clone. The chain recombines TRBV28 with TRBJ2-3, with D possibly being TRBD2 (6 bases). The germline V gene encodes CDR1 MDHEN and CDR2 SYDVKM. The CDR3 is 16 residues long. V lost 0 bases to trimming and J lost 2 bases, with 12 bases between them. The CDR3 bases are TGTGCCAGCAGTTTATGGTCAGCGGGCCACACAGATACGCAGTATTTT. Translation gives CASSLWSAGHTDTQYF.

A single count supports this clone. The chain carries TRBV24-1 and TRBJ1-2; tentatively, D is TRBD1 (6 bases). Trimming took 0 bases from V and 8 from J, leaving 15 bases between them. The CDR3 is 15 residues long. The germline V gene encodes CDR1 KGHDR and CDR2 SFDVKD. CDR3 loop: CATSDLKGGQGGYTF. The DNA of the CDR3 is TGTGCCACCAGTGATTTGAAAGGGGGGCAAGGGGGCTACACCTTC.

Only one count was recorded for this clone. The chain carries TRBV6-5 and TRBJ2-5; TRBD1 matches at 9 bases. The CDR3 sequence is 15 residues long. Germline CDR1 MNHEY, CDR2 SVGAGI. The ends lost 6 bases at V and 1 base at J; junction bases unmatched: 6. In nucleotides, the CDR3 is TGTGCCAGCAGGAGAGGACAGGGGATCCAAGAGACCCAGTACTTC. Translation gives CASRRGQGIQETQYF.

The gene calls are TRBV12-3 or TRBV12-4 and TRBJ1-1; D is undetermined. The CDR3 runs 12 residues. With 9 bases removed from V and 4 bases from J, the gap between germline ends came to 12 bases. The CDR3 DNA is TGTGCCAGTTCAGGATCGGTCACTGAAGCTTTCTTT. This codes for CASSGSVTEAFF.

The chain has TRBV7-9 and TRBJ2-1; TRBD2 might be the D (5 bases). Germline values: CDR1 SEHNR, CDR2 FQNEAQ (reference sequence). This CDR3 spans 14 amino acids. V dropped 5 bases and J dropped 0 bases, with 8 bases sitting between them. The chain's CDR3 is CASSPGSSYNEQFF. For the CDR3, the DNA is TGTGCCAGCAGCCCGGGGAGCTCCTACAATGAGCAGTTCTTC.

The chain recombines TRBV11-1 with TRBJ2-5; D not certain. The CDR3 extends over 15 amino acids. Per the germline V gene, CDR1 is SGHAT and CDR2 is FQDESV (reference sequence). V was shortened by 1 base and J by 6 bases, with 15 bases between the two germline ends. The CDR3 DNA reads TGTGCCAGCAGCTTAGTATTTGGGCAGGCACAGACCCAGTACTTC. Translated: CASSLVFGQAQTQYF.